Presented here are 10 T cell receptor beta chains from one specimen sequenced in a study of blood T cell repertoires in COVID-19. Clones were sequenced by immunoSEQ multiplex PCR, and TCRdb holds only the in-frame ones, with some missing. The table has roughly 84,000 clones, 70% to 90% seen once. Sequenced material: peripheral blood. Source of these receptors: a man at least 80 years old with active or convalescent COVID-19.

This chain links TRBV28 with TRBJ1-5; no definite D call. Trimming left V 5 bases short and J 6 bases short, with 5 bases between. The CDR3 sequence is 11 residues long. Germline lookup yields CDR1 MDHEN and CDR2 SYDVKM. The CDR3 is CASSRVQPQHF. The CDR3 bases are TGTGCCAGCAGTCGAGTTCAGCCCCAGCATTTT.

The rearrangement joins TRBV15 to TRBJ1-3; D not certain. The CDR3 spans 13 residues. The V end lost 1 base, the J end lost 5 bases, and 6 bases lay between the germline ends. From germline, CDR1 is LNHNV and CDR2 YYDKDF (reference sequence). The CDR3 reads CATSRGERNTIYF. CDR3 nucleotides: TGTGCCACCAGCAGAGGCGAAAGAAACACCATATATTTT.

This clone was detected only a few times. The V call is TRBV3-1 (or the pseudogene TRBV3-2), the J call TRBJ2-3, with unresolved D. V shed 0 bases and J shed 7 bases, with 11 bases lying between them. The CDR3 has 14 residues. Germline assignment: CDR1 LGHDT and CDR2 YNNKEL (reference sequence). CDR3 sequence: CASSQDPQSYTQYF. CDR3 coding DNA: TGTGCCAGCAGCCAAGATCCCCAGTCATATACGCAGTATTTT.

The chain employs TRBV24-1 and TRBJ1-3; possibly TRBD1 for D (5 bases). The germline V gene encodes CDR1 KGHDR and CDR2 SFDVKD. Trimming removed 3 bases at V and 3 bases at J, with 14 bases between. The CDR3 is 16 residues long. Here the CDR3 reads CATSDHPGSGGNTIYF. CDR3 coding DNA: TGTGCCACCAGTGATCACCCAGGGTCGGGTGGAAACACCATATATTTT.

This clone was detected only a few times. J is TRBJ2-3 and V is TRBV5-4; 7 bases agree with TRBD2. Germline-derived CDR1 and CDR2 are SGHNT and YYREEE (reference sequence). This CDR3 has 15 amino acids. J was trimmed by 2 bases and V by 0 bases; bases with no gene match: 3. The CDR3 DNA follows: TGTGCCAGCAGCTTGGATAGCGGGTTCACAGATACGCAGTATTTT. Protein product: CASSLDSGFTDTQYF.

The rearrangement joins TRBV20-1 to TRBJ1-1; no definite D call. V lost 3 bases and J lost 3, with 14 bases in between. CDR3 length equals 14 residues. Germline V CDR1 and CDR2: DFQATT, SNEGSKA (reference sequence). CDR3 in amino acids: CSASEVSVDTEAFF. DNA of the CDR3: TGCAGTGCTAGTGAAGTTTCGGTGGACACTGAAGCTTTCTTT.

The chain carries TRBV10-1 and TRBJ1-5; TRBD1 is a possible D gene (5 bases). The CDR3 is 21 residues long. Trimming shortened V by 1 base and J by 0 bases, and 25 bases separated the two germline ends. The germline gives CDR1 WNHNN, CDR2 SYGVQD (reference sequence). The CDR3 protein is CASSELGRPEPEIYSNQPQHF. The CDR3 nucleotides are TGCGCCAGCAGTGAGTTGGGGCGCCCCGAGCCCGAAATTTATAGCAATCAGCCCCAGCATTTT.

The chain couples TRBV24-1 to TRBJ1-3; D is unresolved. Germline V gene sequence: CDR1 KGHDR, CDR2 SFDVKD. This CDR3 spans 14 amino acids. Trimming left V 2 bases short and J 0 bases short, with 4 bases between. CDR3 DNA: TGTGCCACCAGTGATTCTTCCTCTGGAAACACCATATATTTT. This translates into CATSDSSSGNTIYF.

V is TRBV19 and J is TRBJ1-5; D not resolved. The CDR3 covers 17 residues. Per germline, CDR1 LNHDA and CDR2 SQIVND (reference sequence). Trimming took 5 bases from V and 4 from J, leaving 21 bases between them. CDR3 in DNA: TGTGCCAGTAGTCCGGGAGGAATTCTACCGAATAATCAGCCCCAGCATTTT. Its translation: CASSPGGILPNNQPQHF. The variable domain in full, completed from reference TRBV19 and TRBJ1-5, reads DGGITQSPKYLFRKEGQNVTLSCEQNLNHDAMYWYRQDPGQGLRLIYYSQIVNDFQKGDIAEGYSVSREKKESFPLTVTSAQKNPTAFYLCASSPGGILPNNQPQHFGDGTRLSIL.

V gene TRBV27 combines with J gene TRBJ2-5, with D maybe TRBD1 (6 bases). Germline assignment: CDR1 MNHEY and CDR2 SMNVEV (reference sequence). Trimming cost V 5 bases and J 5 bases, with 15 bases left between them. The CDR3 sequence is 14 residues long. CDR3 loop: CASSTGTKGETQYF. The DNA for the CDR3 is TGTGCCAGCAGTACCGGGACAAAAGGGGAGACCCAGTACTTC.